These 19 T cell receptor beta chains share one sample of origin, sequenced in a study of beta chain features in type 1 diabetes. Reverse transcription of all isolated RNA meant that expressed TCRB transcripts were sequenced. The assay was immunoSEQ multiplex PCR, and TCRdb's table has in-frame clones only and misses some. The sample yields almost 350,000 clones, 6.5% to 10% seen once. The sequenced sample was central memory CD4+ T cells from blood. The receptors were sampled from a young woman in good health.

The chain joins TRBV6-1 to TRBJ1-2; tentatively, D is TRBD1 (6 bases). V shed 6 bases and J shed 2 bases, with 10 bases lying between them. This CDR3 has 13 amino acids. CDR1 and CDR2 (germline): MNHNS, SASEGT. CDR3 nucleotides: TGTGCCAGCAGGCCAGGGGTGAACTATGGCTACACCTTC. Protein product: CASRPGVNYGYTF.

The chain carries TRBV12-5 and TRBJ2-1, with D unclear. Germline CDR1 and CDR2: LGHNT and FRNRAP. The CDR3 covers 14 residues. Trimming took 1 base from V and 0 from J, leaving 4 bases between them. CDR3: CASGLDSSYNEQFF. The CDR3 DNA follows: TGTGCTAGTGGTTTGGATAGCTCCTACAATGAGCAGTTCTTC.

The gene calls are TRBV25-1 and TRBJ2-1; TRBD2 matches at 8 bases. CDR1 and CDR2 from the germline V gene are MGHDK and SYGVNS. The CDR3 has 13 amino acids. V was pared by 6 bases and J by 5 bases, with 3 bases of the junction left unmatched. CDR3 loop: CASRAGGDNEQFF. CDR3 nucleotides: TGTGCCAGCAGGGCGGGAGGCGACAATGAGCAGTTCTTC.

The chain recombines TRBV28 with TRBJ1-4; D may be TRBD1 (6 bases). The germline V and J ends were trimmed by 8 bases and 1 base, with 14 bases remaining between them. The CDR3 covers 15 residues. Looked up from germline, CDR1 is MDHEN and CDR2 is SYDVKM. The CDR3 DNA follows: TGTGCCAGCGTGGGGGCAGGGATAACTAATGAAAAACTGTTTTTT. Protein product: CASVGAGITNEKLFF.

The chain is built from TRBV6-5 and TRBJ2-5, with D perhaps being TRBD1 or TRBD2 (6 bases each). Judging by the DNA end, TRBJ2-7 fits better; the J call may be wrong. The length of the CDR3 is 14 residues. Germline loops: CDR1 MNHEY, CDR2 SVGAGI. The CDR3 region is CASSYYQQGGEQYF. The CDR3, as DNA: TGTGCCAGCAGTTACTATCAACAGGGAGGCGAGCAGTACTTC.

There are a few counts of this clone. This chain joins TRBV7-2 and TRBJ2-7; maybe TRBD2 (5 bases). CDR3 length: 14 residues. Trimming removed 2 bases at V and 2 bases at J, with 10 bases between. The germline gives CDR1 SGHTA, CDR2 FQGNSA. CDR3 coding DNA: TGTGCCAGCAGCTTATTTCTAGCCGCCTACGAGCAGTACTTC. Translated: CASSLFLAAYEQYF.

This clone was observed a handful of times. The chain combines TRBV6-5 with TRBJ2-6; D remains unclear. The CDR3 consists of 14 residues. The V gene lost 7 bases and the J gene lost 0 bases, with 7 bases spanning the gap. Germline V gene data show CDR1 as MNHEY and CDR2 as SVGAGI. The CDR3 loop is CASTLSSGANVLTF. DNA for the CDR3: TGTGCCAGCACACTGAGCTCTGGGGCCAACGTCCTGACTTTC.

In this sample, this clone turned up many times. The chain carries TRBV4-3 and TRBJ2-3; D remains ambiguous. The germline V gene encodes CDR1 LGHNA and CDR2 YSLEER. Trimming took off 0 bases at V and 7 bases at J, with 17 bases between the two ends. The CDR3 is 16 amino acids. CDR3 in amino acids: CASSQDNGRTTYTQYF. The CDR3 DNA follows: TGCGCCAGCAGCCAAGATAACGGGCGGACCACCTATACGCAGTATTTT.

In this sample, this clone turned up a few times. The chain joins TRBV28 to TRBJ1-3, with TRBD1 identical over 7 bases. The CDR3 consists of 15 residues. From germline, CDR1 is MDHEN and CDR2 SYDVKM. The trim removed 4 bases at V and 0 bases at J, leaving 3 bases unmatched. CDR3 bases: TGTGCCAGCAGTTGGGGACAGCCCTCTGGAAACACCATATATTTT. Its translation is CASSWGQPSGNTIYF.

Details on this clone: Other DNA sequences in the same sample also yield this CDR3. In DNA, the CDR3 is TGCGCCAGCAGCTTGCAGAAGAACACTGAAGCTTTCTTT. Translated, it gives CASSLQKNTEAFF. The V and J genes are TRBV5-1 and TRBJ1-1; D uncertain. V lost 1 base and J lost 1, with 5 bases in between. The CDR3 length is 13 residues. From germline, CDR1 is SGHRS and CDR2 YFSETQ.

The rearrangement links TRBV10-1 to TRBJ2-3, with 12 bases identical to TRBD2. The CDR3 spans 18 residues. Germline V gene sequence: CDR1 WNHNN, CDR2 SYGVQD (reference sequence). V was pared by 6 bases and J by 1 base, with 11 bases of the junction left unmatched. The CDR3: CASRNLAGGPVGTDTQYF. The CDR3 region has the DNA TGCGCCAGCAGGAACCTAGCGGGAGGGCCGGTTGGCACAGATACGCAGTATTTT.

The genes are TRBV5-1 and TRBJ2-1; 11 bases fit TRBD2. The ends lost 3 bases at V and 4 bases at J; junction bases unmatched: 6. The CDR3 totals 16 residues. Looked up from germline, CDR1 is SGHRS and CDR2 is YFSETQ. CDR3 DNA sequence: TGCGCCAGCAGCTCCGGGACTAGCGGACTTTACAATGAGCAGTTCTTC. Protein: CASSSGTSGLYNEQFF.

In its sample, this clone was seen a few times. In the same sample, other DNA sequences code for this CDR3. The chain recombines TRBV15 with TRBJ2-7; 11 bases match TRBD1. Germline V gene data show CDR1 as LNHNV and CDR2 as YYDKDF (reference sequence). The CDR3 extends over 14 amino acids. J was trimmed by 2 bases and V by 3 bases; bases with no gene match: 0. The CDR3 reads CATSRDRGPYEQYF. The CDR3 DNA sequence: TGTGCCACCAGCAGGGACAGGGGGCCCTACGAGCAGTACTTC.

This chain joins TRBV19 and TRBJ2-7; D is perhaps TRBD1 (6 bases). The CDR3 has 14 amino acids. Germline CDR1 and CDR2: LNHDA and SQIVND (reference sequence). The V end was cut by 3 bases, the J end by 2 bases, with 11 bases between. The DNA of the CDR3 is TGTGCCAGTAGTATTAGAAGGGGGACCTACGAGCAGTACTTC. This encodes CASSIRRGTYEQYF.

This clone was seen more than once but under ten times. The rearrangement joins TRBV2 to TRBJ2-1; 7 nucleotides line up with TRBD2. Trimming cost V 5 bases and J 9 bases; bases outside gene matches: 19. This CDR3 comprises 17 residues. Germline V gene data show CDR1 as SNHLY and CDR2 as FYNNEI. CDR3 in amino acids: CASSQASWGRAVGEQFF. In DNA, the CDR3 is TGTGCCAGCAGTCAGGCTAGCTGGGGGAGGGCCGTAGGTGAGCAGTTCTTC. The whole variable domain, filled in from reference TRBV2 and TRBJ2-1, reads EPEVTQTPSHQVTQMGQEVILRCVPISNHLYFYWYRQILGQKVEFLVSFYNNEISEKSEIFDDQFSVERPDGSNFTLKIRSTKLEDSAMYFCASSQASWGRAVGEQFFGPGTRLTVL.

The V call is TRBV15, the J call TRBJ2-1, with D tentatively TRBD2 (6 bases). Between the trimmed V and J ends, which lost 1 base and 7 bases, there was a span of 11 bases. In germline, CDR1 is LNHNV, CDR2 YYDKDF (reference sequence). The CDR3 length is 14 residues. For the CDR3, the DNA is TGTGCCACCAGCAGAGGGGACTTACTAAATGAGCAGTTCTTC. The encoded protein is CATSRGDLLNEQFF.

Ten or more counts support this clone. The same CDR3 also results from other DNA sequences found in this sample. V gene TRBV7-9 combines with J gene TRBJ2-7; D gene uncertain. Germline CDR1 reads SEHNR; CDR2 reads FQNEAQ (reference sequence). Trimming left V 5 bases short and J 0 bases short, with 5 bases between. This CDR3 has 12 amino acids. The CDR3 region has the DNA TGTGCCAGCAGCCTTAGCTCCTACGAGCAGTACTTC. Translated: CASSLSSYEQYF.

A few counts support this clone. The rearrangement joins TRBV5-1 to TRBJ2-3; 7 nucleotides line up with TRBD1. V gave up 1 base and J gave up 2 bases; unmatched junction bases: 4. The CDR3 is 15 amino acids. Germline CDR1 reads SGHRS; CDR2 reads YFSETQ. This CDR3 reads CASSLRDSYTDTQYF. CDR3 in DNA: TGCGCCAGCAGCTTGCGGGACAGCTACACAGATACGCAGTATTTT.

This chain links TRBV6-5 with TRBJ1-3; TRBD1 is a possible D gene (5 bases). CDR3 length: 14 amino acids. Deletions cut 0 bases from V and 6 bases from J, with 9 bases between. The V gene's germline CDR1 is MNHEY and CDR2 SVGAGI. The CDR3 sequence: CASSYSPGPNTIYF. The CDR3 DNA is TGTGCCAGCAGTTACTCGCCGGGGCCAAACACCATATATTTT.